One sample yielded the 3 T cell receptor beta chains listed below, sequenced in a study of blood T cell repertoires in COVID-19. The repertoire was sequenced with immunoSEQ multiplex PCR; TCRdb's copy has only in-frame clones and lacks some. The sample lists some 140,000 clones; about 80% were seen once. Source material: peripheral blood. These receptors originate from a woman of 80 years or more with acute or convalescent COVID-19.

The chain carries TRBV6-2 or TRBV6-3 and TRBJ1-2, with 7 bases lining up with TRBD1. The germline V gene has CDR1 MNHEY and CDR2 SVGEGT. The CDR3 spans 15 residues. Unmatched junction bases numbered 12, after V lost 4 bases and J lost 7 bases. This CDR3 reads CASSWDSRKWAGYTF. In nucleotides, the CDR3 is TGTGCCAGCAGTTGGGACAGCAGGAAATGGGCTGGCTACACCTTC.

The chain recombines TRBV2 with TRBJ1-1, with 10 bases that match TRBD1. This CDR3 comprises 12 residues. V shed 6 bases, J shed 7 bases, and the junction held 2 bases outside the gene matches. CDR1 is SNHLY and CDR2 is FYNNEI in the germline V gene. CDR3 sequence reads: CASSGTGVEAFF. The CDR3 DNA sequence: TGTGCCAGCAGCGGGACAGGGGTTGAAGCTTTCTTT.

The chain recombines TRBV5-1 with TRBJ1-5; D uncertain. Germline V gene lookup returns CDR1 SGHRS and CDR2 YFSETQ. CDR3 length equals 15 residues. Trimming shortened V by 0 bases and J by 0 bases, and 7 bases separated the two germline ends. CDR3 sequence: CASSLEAGSNQPQHF. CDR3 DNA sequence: TGCGCCAGCAGCTTGGAAGCAGGTAGCAATCAGCCCCAGCATTTT.